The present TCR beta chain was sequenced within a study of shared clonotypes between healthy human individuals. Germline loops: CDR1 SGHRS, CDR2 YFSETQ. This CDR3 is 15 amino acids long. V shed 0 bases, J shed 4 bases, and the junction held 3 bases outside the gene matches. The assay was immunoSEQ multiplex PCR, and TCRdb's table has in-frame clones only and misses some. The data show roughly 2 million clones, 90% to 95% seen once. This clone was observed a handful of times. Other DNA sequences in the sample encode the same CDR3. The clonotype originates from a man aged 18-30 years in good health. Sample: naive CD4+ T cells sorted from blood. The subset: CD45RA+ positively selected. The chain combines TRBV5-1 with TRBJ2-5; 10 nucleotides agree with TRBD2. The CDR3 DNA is TGCGCCAGCAGCTTGGGGCTAGCGGGGGTAGAGACCCAGTACTTC. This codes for CASSLGLAGVETQYF.